This is a list of T cell receptor beta chains from one sample in a study of T-cell reconstitution after alpha-beta-depleted transplantation in children. Via MiXCR, TCRdb re-called the PCR reads, giving one row per CDR3 protein. The table records roughly 310,000 distinct CDR3 sequences, around 25% of them present only once. The specimen comprised PBMCs, mostly from graft donor cells, sampled 180 days after TCRalphabeta/CD19-depleted stem cell transplant. The receptors originated from a male patient younger than 18 who had a stem cell transplant for acute lymphoblastic leukemia, so the T cells may come from the graft donor. CDR3s include the opening cysteine and the closing phenylalanine or tryptophan. A D gene is named only where the DNA matches it firmly. Part of the rows lack a size; the others show once, few, many or a class for expanded clones.

>TRBV7-3|TRBJ2-1|few|TRBD2
CASSLGTSGRAQFF
TGTGCCAGCAGCCTGGGGACTAGCGGGAGGGCGCAGTTCTTC
>TRBV7-9|TRBJ2-7|few|.
CASSLASGATEQYF
TGTGCCAGCAGCTTAGCCTCGGGCGCCACCGAGCAGTACTTC
>TRBV2|TRBJ2-5|.|TRBD1
CASNRGWLETQYF
TGTGCCAGCAACAGGGGGTGGCTAGAGACCCAGTACTTC
>TRBV10-3|TRBJ1-2|.|TRBD1
CAISEDRDYGYTF
TGTGCCATCAGTGAGGACAGGGACTATGGCTACACCTTC
>TRBV15|TRBJ2-3|few|.
CATSRDLGISTDTQYF
TGTGCCACCAGCAGAGATCTAGGCATAAGCACAGATACGCAGTATTTT
>TRBV14|TRBJ1-1|.|.
CASSQDPGLGNTEAFF
TGTGCCAGCAGCCAAGACCCCGGACTGGGGAACACTGAAGCTTTCTTT
>TRBV12-3/TRBV12-4|TRBJ2-2|.|.
CASSFSTTNTGELFF
TGTGCCAGCAGTTTCAGTACGACCAACACCGGGGAGCTGTTTTTT
>TRBV5-1|TRBJ2-7|few|.
CASKGGGPGEQYF
TGCGCCAGCAAGGGGGGAGGGCCTGGGGAGCAGTACTTC
>TRBV20-1|TRBJ2-1|.|TRBD2
CSARGPAGDYNEQFF
TGCAGTGCTAGAGGGCCAGCGGGGGATTACAATGAGCAGTTCTTC
>TRBV29-1|TRBJ2-2|.|TRBD2
CSVDSPSGMNTGELFF
TGCAGCGTTGATTCCCCTAGCGGGATGAACACCGGGGAGCTGTTTTTT
>TRBV12-3/TRBV12-4|TRBJ2-3|few|.
CASSLRSGIADTQYF
TGTGCCAGCAGCTTAAGGTCTGGCATTGCAGATACGCAGTATTTT
>TRBV7-9|TRBJ2-7|few|.
CASSLERSVFF
TGTGCCAGCAGCTTAGAGCGTAGCGTGTTCTTC
>TRBV7-9|TRBJ2-7|.|.
CASSLAGPPYEQYF
TGTGCCAGCAGCTTAGCGGGGCCCCCCTACGAGCAGTACTTC
>TRBV5-1|TRBJ2-7|many|.
CASSLDRRSAYEQYF
TGCGCCAGCAGCTTGGACAGGAGATCGGCCTACGAGCAGTACTTC
>TRBV11-1|TRBJ1-1|.|.
CASSQGPEQVNTEAFF
TGTGCCAGCAGCCAGGGTCCGGAGCAAGTGAACACTGAAGCTTTCTTT
>TRBV7-6|TRBJ2-3|.|.
CASSLAPHLGRTTDTQYF
TGTGCCAGCAGCTTAGCCCCCCACCTTGGCAGGACAACAGATACGCAGTATTTT
>TRBV9|TRBJ2-3|many|.
CASSVGQGRTDTQYF
TGTGCCAGCAGCGTAGGTCAGGGGAGAACAGATACGCAGTATTTT
>TRBV11-3|TRBJ2-4|few|.
CASSLAGRGDIQYF
TGTGCCAGCAGCTTAGCGGGCAGGGGGGACATTCAGTACTTC
>TRBV5-1|TRBJ2-3|.|.
CASSLERLSTDTQYF
TGCGCCAGCAGCTTGGAACGCCTGAGCACAGATACGCAGTATTTT
>TRBV6-5|TRBJ2-6|few|TRBD1
CASSYPGQRTGANVLTF
TGTGCCAGCAGTTACCCGGGACAGAGAACTGGGGCCAACGTCCTGACTTTC
>TRBV27|TRBJ1-5|few|.
CASSKSGAAQHF
TGTGCCAGCAGTAAATCCGGGGCGGCCCAGCATTTT
>TRBV15|TRBJ1-4|.|.
CATSRGGGRGFEKLFF
TGTGCCACCAGCAGAGGTGGAGGGAGAGGGTTTGAAAAACTGTTTTTT